The present entry profiles one T cell receptor (beta chain) with its context. Its antigen remains unknown. Other DNA variants within this sample encode the same CDR3. This record comes from a study of cytomegalovirus exposure and HLA in healthy donors. V lost 6 bases to trimming and J lost 8 bases, with 16 bases between them. Germline CDR1 is MDHEN and CDR2 is SYDVKM. There are 13 residues in the CDR3. TCRdb keeps only in-frame clones here, not all; method: immunoSEQ multiplex PCR. The data hold some 250,000 clones, with nearly 90% observed a single time. Whole-study findings and limits: The study designated over 150 TCR beta chains cytomegalovirus-associated.

Sequencing input: PBMCs. The source of this sequence is a woman aged 18-29 years in good health and CMV-seronegative. The chain combines TRBV28 with TRBJ1-2, with D tentatively TRBD1 (6 bases). As DNA, the CDR3 is TGTGCCAGCAGCCTAGAGGGGGGGTACGGCTACACCTTC. This gives the protein CASSLEGGYGYTF.